This T cell receptor (beta chain) was sequenced for a study of tumor and adjacent non-tumor tissue in lung cancer. Study results and caveats: In normal lung, the top 100 clones were significantly more dominant than in tumor.

No cell sorting was done before RNA was extracted from the tissue. Distant lung tissue was collected more than 3 cm away from the tumor edge. Regarding this clonotype: Its antigen is undetermined.

The CDR3 length is 17 residues. Trimming took 10 bases from V and 5 from J; bases not matched to a gene: 15. The V gene's germline CDR1 is SGHAT and CDR2 FQNNGV. The library came from three nested PCR rounds adapted from ARM-PCR protocols. TCRdb re-derived calls from the multiplex PCR reads in MiXCR, one entry per CDR3 protein. The table includes some 80,000 distinct CDR3 sequences, around 80% detected once. The specimen sequenced was distant non-tumor lung tissue. This clonotype was sampled from a man between 65 and 85 years old with non-small cell lung cancer. The chain is built from TRBV11-2 and TRBJ2-3, with 13 positions matching TRBD2. The CDR3 reads CANNPRLAGGHRDTQYF. The CDR3 DNA is TGTGCCAACAACCCTAGACTAGCGGGGGGACATCGAGATACGCAGTATTTT.